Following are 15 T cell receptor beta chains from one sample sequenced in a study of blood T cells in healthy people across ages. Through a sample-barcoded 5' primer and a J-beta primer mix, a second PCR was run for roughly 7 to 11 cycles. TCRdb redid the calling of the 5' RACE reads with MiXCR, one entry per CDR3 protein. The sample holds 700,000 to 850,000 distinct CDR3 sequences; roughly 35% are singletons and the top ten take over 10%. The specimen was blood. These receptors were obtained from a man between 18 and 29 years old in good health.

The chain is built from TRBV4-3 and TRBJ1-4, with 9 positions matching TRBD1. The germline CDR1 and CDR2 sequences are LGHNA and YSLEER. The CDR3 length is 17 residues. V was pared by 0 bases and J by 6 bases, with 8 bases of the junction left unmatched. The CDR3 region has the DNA TGCGCCAGCAGCCAAGAGGGACAGGGAGTCGGTGATGAAAAACTGTTTTTT. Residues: CASSQEGQGVGDEKLFF.

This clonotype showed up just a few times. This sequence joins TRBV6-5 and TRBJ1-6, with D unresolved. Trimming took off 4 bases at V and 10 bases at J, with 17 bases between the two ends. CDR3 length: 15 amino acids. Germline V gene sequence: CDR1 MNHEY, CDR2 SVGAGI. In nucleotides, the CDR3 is TGTGCCAGCAGTTCCCCCCCTAGGACGGGGTCACCCCTCCACTTT. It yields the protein CASSSPPRTGSPLHF.

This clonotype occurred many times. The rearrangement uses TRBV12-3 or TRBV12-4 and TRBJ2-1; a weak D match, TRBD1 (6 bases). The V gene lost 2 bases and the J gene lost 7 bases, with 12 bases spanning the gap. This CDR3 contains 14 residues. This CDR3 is CASSLHRDGNEQFF. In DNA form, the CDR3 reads TGTGCCAGCAGTTTACACAGGGATGGGAATGAGCAGTTCTTC.

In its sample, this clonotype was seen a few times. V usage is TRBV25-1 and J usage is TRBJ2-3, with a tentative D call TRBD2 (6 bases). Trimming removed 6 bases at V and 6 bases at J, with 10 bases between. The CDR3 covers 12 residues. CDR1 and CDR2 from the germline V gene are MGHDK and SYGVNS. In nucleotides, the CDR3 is TGTGCCAGCAGGTTAGGGAGGGATACGCAGTATTTT. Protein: CASRLGRDTQYF.

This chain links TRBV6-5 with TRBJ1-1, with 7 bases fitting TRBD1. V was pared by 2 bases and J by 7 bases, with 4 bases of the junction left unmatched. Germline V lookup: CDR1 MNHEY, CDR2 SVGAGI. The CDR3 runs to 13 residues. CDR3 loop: CASSYGTAFEAFF. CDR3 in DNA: TGTGCCAGCAGTTACGGGACAGCGTTTGAAGCTTTCTTT.

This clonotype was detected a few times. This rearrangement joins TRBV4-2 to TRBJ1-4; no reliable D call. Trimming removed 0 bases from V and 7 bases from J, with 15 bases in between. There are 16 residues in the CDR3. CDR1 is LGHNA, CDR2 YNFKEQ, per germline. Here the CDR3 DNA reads TGTGCCAGCAGCCAAGAAGGCGGAGATAACTCTGAAAAACTGTTTTTT. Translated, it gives CASSQEGGDNSEKLFF.

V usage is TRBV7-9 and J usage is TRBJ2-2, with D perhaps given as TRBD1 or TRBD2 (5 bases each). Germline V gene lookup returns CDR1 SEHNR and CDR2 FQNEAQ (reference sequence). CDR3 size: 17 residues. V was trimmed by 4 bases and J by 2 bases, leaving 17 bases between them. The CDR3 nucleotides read TGTGCCAGCAGCTCCAGGAATGCAGGGAGCAACACCGGGGAGCTGTTTTTT. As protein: CASSSRNAGSNTGELFF.

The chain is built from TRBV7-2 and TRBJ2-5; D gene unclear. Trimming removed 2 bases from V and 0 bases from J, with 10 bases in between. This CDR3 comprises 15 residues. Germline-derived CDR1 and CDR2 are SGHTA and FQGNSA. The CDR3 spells CASSLLGNYQETQYF. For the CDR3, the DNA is TGTGCCAGCAGCTTACTGGGGAACTACCAAGAGACCCAGTACTTC.

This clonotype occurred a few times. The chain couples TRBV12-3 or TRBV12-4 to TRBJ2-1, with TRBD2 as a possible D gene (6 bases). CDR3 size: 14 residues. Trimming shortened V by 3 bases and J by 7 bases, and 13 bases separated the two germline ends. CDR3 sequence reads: CASSFGVAGNEQFF. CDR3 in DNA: TGTGCCAGCAGTTTTGGTGTTGCGGGGAATGAGCAGTTCTTC.

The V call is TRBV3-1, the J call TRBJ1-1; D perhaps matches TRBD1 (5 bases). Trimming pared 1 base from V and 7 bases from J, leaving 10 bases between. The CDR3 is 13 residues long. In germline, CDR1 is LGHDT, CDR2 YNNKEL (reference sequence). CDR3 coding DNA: TGTGCCAGCAGCCAAGCTTACAGGAATGAAGCTTTCTTT. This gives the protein CASSQAYRNEAFF.

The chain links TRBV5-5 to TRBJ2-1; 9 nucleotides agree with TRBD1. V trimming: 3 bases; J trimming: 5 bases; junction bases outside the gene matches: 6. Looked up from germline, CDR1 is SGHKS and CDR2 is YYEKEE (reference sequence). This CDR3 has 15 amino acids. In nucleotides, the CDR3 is TGTGCCAGCAGCTGGACAGGGGCGGGGGACAATGAGCAGTTCTTC. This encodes CASSWTGAGDNEQFF.

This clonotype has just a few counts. CDR3 region: CASSPTVNNEQFF. DNA for the CDR3: TGCGCCAGCAGCCCGACAGTTAACAATGAGCAGTTCTTC. V gene TRBV4-3 combines with J gene TRBJ2-1; maybe TRBD1 (5 bases). Per germline, CDR1 LGHNA and CDR2 YSLEER. Trimming removed 4 bases from V and 5 bases from J, with 9 bases in between. There are 13 residues in the CDR3.

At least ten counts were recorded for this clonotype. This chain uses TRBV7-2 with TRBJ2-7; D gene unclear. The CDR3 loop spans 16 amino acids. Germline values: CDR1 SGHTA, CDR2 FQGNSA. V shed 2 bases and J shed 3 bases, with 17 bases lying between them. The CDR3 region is CASSLRSALIGYEQYF. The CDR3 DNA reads TGTGCCAGCAGCTTAAGATCGGCCCTGATAGGCTACGAGCAGTACTTC.

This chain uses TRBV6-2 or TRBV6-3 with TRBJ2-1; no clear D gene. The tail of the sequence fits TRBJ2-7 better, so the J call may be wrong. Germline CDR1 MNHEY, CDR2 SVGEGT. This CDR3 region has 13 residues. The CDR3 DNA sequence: TGTGCCAGCAGACCTACTACGTACAATGAGCAGTACTTC. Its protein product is CASRPTTYNEQYF.

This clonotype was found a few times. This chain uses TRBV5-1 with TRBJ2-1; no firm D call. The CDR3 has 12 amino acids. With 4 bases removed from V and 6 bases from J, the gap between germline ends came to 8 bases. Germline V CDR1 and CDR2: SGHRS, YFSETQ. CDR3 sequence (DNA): TGCGCCAGCAGCACCTACAGCAATGAGCAGTTCTTC. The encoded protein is CASSTYSNEQFF.